This T cell receptor beta chain stems from a study of cytomegalovirus exposure and HLA in healthy donors (dated by TCRdb to between 2016 and 2019). Notes on the research overall: The 500 to 800 repertoires of the first cohort and the 95 to 150 validation repertoires were produced on the same platform, according to a later analysis. The study was designed to test whether signatures of past pathogen exposure could be identified by cataloging public T cell receptors. A separate validation cohort of approximately 130 different subjects was used in addition to the approximately 700-subject first cohort. To predict cytomegalovirus infection status, the study brought together high-throughput TCR immunosequencing, statistical association of individual TCRs with disease status, and machine learning. The full study reports these points: A later analysis lacked HLA typing for the validation cohort, so it scored co-occurrence in that cohort across all 120 or so repertoires. It was suggested by the authors that the approach could potentially be generalized to other disease states and immunological phenotypes. In vitro tests confirmed that three of the cytomegalovirus-associated TCR beta chains recognize cytomegalovirus antigens. In a later analysis, TCRs clustered in the first cohort were found to also tend to co-occur in the roughly 120 validation repertoires, with over 90% of cluster scores above 0. Cytomegalovirus status was reported to be diagnosed by the classifier with high specificity and sensitivity in both the original and validation cohorts. A total of 150 or so TCR beta chains were listed by the study as associated with cytomegalovirus. Across donors, most TCR sequences were observed very rarely, whereas some public TCRs were present in many individuals.

Based on the germline V gene, the CDR1 and CDR2 sequences are MGHRA and YSYEKL. V gives up 0 bases and J gives up 5 bases, and the segment between their germline ends measures 19 bases. Counted from cysteine to phenylalanine, this CDR3 has 18 amino acids. CDR3 DNA only is kept here, 54 bases in frame from base 1. This clone appeared once. This clone's antigen is unknown. The sample holds no much larger clone one base away, and base qualities are not on file. Donors formed part of the validation cohort, which comprised 120 subjects and was distinct from the first cohort of several hundred subjects. The library was made by the immunoSEQ multiplex PCR assay. For the original study's pipeline: A statistical classification framework was built to diagnose cytomegalovirus status from the catalog of TCR beta chain sequences. Imported from immuneACCESS, the table was reduced by TCRdb to in-frame sequences with V and J called. These copies leave out some clones; in studies compared against another copy, an unresolved V gene accounts for under half, and the cause of the remainder is not known. V and J calls and clone size follow that table, whereas D and trimming were derived from the DNA. This sample has some 130,000 clones in its table, and almost 85% of those were observed once. The top ten constitute approximately 30% of the sample.

Sequenced material: PBMCs. The chain is assembled from TRBV4-1 and TRBJ2-2; a tentative D match to TRBD2 spans 6 bases. The receptor comes from a man aged 30 to 39 in good health and CMV-seropositive. The bases read TGCGCCAGCAGCCAAGATCGACCGGGGGAGAGCTCGACCGGGGAGCTGTTTTTT. It encodes CASSQDRPGESSTGELFF.